The clone carrying this T cell receptor (beta chain) was seen a few times. This entry belongs to a study of spatial heterogeneity in lung cancer. One entry per CDR3 protein, called by TCRdb with MiXCR from the 5' RACE reads. The top ten hold 25% to 35% of the sample, which has 25,000 to 35,000 distinct CDR3 sequences, around 9.3% seen once. Time point: blood at routine non-recurrence follow-up after resection. Germline CDR1 reads SGHVS; CDR2 reads FNYEAQ. V shed 1 base and J shed 3 bases, with 9 bases lying between them. The CDR3 runs to 15 residues. The receptor's source is a female donor with early-stage non-small cell lung cancer. This sequence joins TRBV7-6 and TRBJ2-2, with D perhaps matching TRBD2 (6 bases). Specimen: PBMCs, collected at follow-up. The DNA for the CDR3 is TGTGCCAGCAGCTTAGGTGGAGGGCACACCGGGGAGCTGTTTTTT. Its protein product is CASSLGGGHTGELFF.